This T cell receptor beta chain was sequenced during a study of human CD4 T cells and Enterobacteriaceae (TCRdb year 2020). From cysteine to phenylalanine, the CDR3 is 15 amino acids long. Only the CDR3 DNA is retained, 45 bases long and in frame from the first base. CDR1 and CDR2, looked up from the germline V gene (reference sequence), are MNHEY and SMNVEV. V and J lose 3 bases and 9 bases, and a span of 18 bases separates them. Memory CD4+ T cells, defined as all CD4+ cells except CD45RA+CCR7+CD95- naive cells, were FACS-sorted on a FACSAria III to over 95% purity. Blood from healthy donors came from blood donation centers in Switzerland. Positive selection with CD4 and CD14 magnetic microbeads was used to enrich total CD4+ T cells and monocytes. CD8+, CD14+, CD16+, CD56+, CD19+ and CD25-bright cells were excluded prior to sorting. To assess in vivo expansion of bacteria-reactive clonotypes, total memory CD4+ T cells from a couple of blood donors were sequenced directly ex vivo. Ficoll-Paque Plus was used to isolate peripheral blood mononuclear cells from donor blood.

Overall study results and their limits: Ex vivo, broadly cross-reactive clonotypes appeared more expanded than specific ones, with about 55% of the 19 and about two thirds of the roughly 35 in the top 5%. The reactivity of ex vivo clonotypes was inferred solely by matching the nucleotide sequences of those clonotypes to CFSE-low cultures from the same donors.

The ex vivo total memory CD4+ samples were sequenced at deep level, which gave a detection sensitivity of one cell in 200,000. The QIAamp DNA Micro Kit was used to extract genomic DNA from cell pellets, and the quantity and purity of the genomic DNA were checked by spectrophotometry. The immunoSEQ multiplex PCR assay was used to amplify the TCR Vbeta CDR3 regions. Sequencing of amplicons was performed on the Illumina HiSeq platform. The retrieved sequences were 87 nucleotides long and included the CDR3 region. As for how the authors treated the data: A unique productive TCR Vbeta nucleotide sequence was defined as a clonotype and was quantified by productive template frequency from ImmunoSEQ Analyzer V3.0. Expanded clonotypes were defined by a threshold at the top 5th percentile of each frequency-ranked repertoire. The R package fossil was used to compute repertoire overlap as Chao-Jaccard, and the R package MASS was used to visualize the overlap by nonmetric multidimensional scaling. What TCRdb holds here is the immuneACCESS table cut down to in-frame rearrangements. Part of the clones is not present; checked against another copy, under half of the missing clones reflect an unresolved V gene, and the others are unexplained. Clonal size and the V and J genes are those of that table, whereas D and trimming came from the DNA. Across this sample there are fewer than 35,000 clones, with approximately 81% seen only once. The top ten hold roughly 0.88% of the sample.

This clone was seen a single time. It lacks a known antigen. Base quality data are lacking; no much larger clone is found one base away. Sequencing was done on a sample of memory CD4+ T cells from blood. The cell subset or site label of this sample denotes: total memory CD4 T cells sorted directly ex vivo, unstimulated. The rearrangement combines TRBV27 with TRBJ2-1, with the D segment possibly TRBD1 or TRBD2, each aligning over 5 bases. This receptor was obtained from a human donor in good health. The sequenced DNA is TGTGCCAGCAGTTTGGGACCGGGCCCCAAGGGTGAGCAGTTCTTC. It is translated as CASSLGPGPKGEQFF.